Listed below are T cell receptor beta chains from one sample, sequenced in a study of shared clonotypes between healthy human individuals. Some clones are missing from TCRdb's copy, which holds only in-frame ones; the method was immunoSEQ multiplex PCR. The sample contains over a million clones, more than 95% of which appear only once. Sequenced input: naive CD4+ T cells sorted from blood. The receptor source for this set is a young man in good health. Each CDR3 is given with its conserved first and last residue. The D gene is left open where the match is weak. Clone sizes are given selectively: once, few, many, or a class where the clone is expanded.

size | J | V | D | DNA | CDR3
- | TRBJ2-5 | TRBV7-9 | - | TGTGCCAGCAACCCAGGGGTCGGGTTAGAGACCCAGTACTTC | CASNPGVGLETQYF
- | TRBJ1-2 | TRBV28 | TRBD1 | TGTGCCAGCACCCCGGGACAGCCAAATGGCTACACCTTC | CASTPGQPNGYTF
- | TRBJ2-1 | TRBV5-1 | - | TGCGCCAGCAGAAGGGAGTGGGGAAGAAACAATGAGCAGTTCTTC | CASRREWGRNNEQFF
- | TRBJ2-7 | TRBV2 | TRBD1 | TGTGCCAGCAGGTACCGGGACAGGGGGTTCGAGCAGTACTTC | CASRYRDRGFEQYF
- | TRBJ2-7 | TRBV6-5 | - | TGTGCCAGCAGCAAGGGACTCGTTCGGACCTACGAGCAGTACTTC | CASSKGLVRTYEQYF
- | TRBJ2-7 | TRBV28 | - | TGTGCCAGCACCCCCGGGGGACCGTACTACGAGCAGTACTTC | CASTPGGPYYEQYF
once | TRBJ2-7 | TRBV18 | - | TGTGCCAGCTCACCACCGCGGCCCTCCTACGAGCAGTACTTC | CASSPPRPSYEQYF
- | TRBJ1-4 | TRBV4-2 | - | TGTGCCAGCAGCCAAGGAGAGATAGGTGAAAAACTGTTTTTT | CASSQGEIGEKLFF
- | TRBJ1-1 | TRBV5-1 | - | TGCGCCAGCAGCTTTGGCGGCACCTTCGGGGGGGACACTGAAGCTTTCTTT | CASSFGGTFGGDTEAFF
- | TRBJ1-4 | TRBV6-1 | - | TGTGCCAGCTCTCCTCAGGGAAGCGAAAAACTGTTTTTT | CASSPQGSEKLFF
- | TRBJ2-7 | TRBV29-1 | TRBD1 | TGCAGCGTTCCGGGACAGGGGTCCCACGAGCAGTACTTC | CSVPGQGSHEQYF
- | TRBJ1-5 | TRBV6-6 | - | TGTGCCAGCACCCCCAGGACCAAGGGCGATCAGCCCCAGCATTTT | CASTPRTKGDQPQHF
- | TRBJ2-3 | TRBV29-1 | - | TGCAGCGTTATACCCGTGGATACGCAGTATTTT | CSVIPVDTQYF
- | TRBJ2-1 | TRBV5-1 | - | TGCGCCAGCAGCGGGGCTGGTTCTTTCTCCTACAATGAGCAGTTCTTC | CASSGAGSFSYNEQFF
- | TRBJ2-5 | TRBV7-9 | TRBD1 | TGTGCCAGCAGCTTTGGGACAGAAGAGACCCAGTACTTC | CASSFGTEETQYF
- | TRBJ2-6 | TRBV19 | - | TGTGCCAGTCTCGCTCTTTGGGGGTTTGGGGCCAACGTCCTGACTTTC | CASLALWGFGANVLTF
- | TRBJ1-1 | TRBV19 | - | TGTGCCAGTAAGACCTTCGACAGAAACACTGAAGCTTTCTTT | CASKTFDRNTEAFF
- | TRBJ2-1 | TRBV10-3 | TRBD2 | TGTGCCATCAGTGGGACTAGCGGGGTCAATGAGCAGTTCTTC | CAISGTSGVNEQFF
- | TRBJ1-5 | TRBV28 | TRBD1 | TGTGCCAGCAGTTTCTTGGACAGGGGACAGCCCCAGCATTTT | CASSFLDRGQPQHF
once | TRBJ2-1 | TRBV7-2 | TRBD2 | TGTGCCAGCAGCTTCCAATGGGGGCTAGCGGGAGGGCCGGGCAATGAGCAGTTCTTC | CASSFQWGLAGGPGNEQFF
- | TRBJ1-5 | TRBV12-1 | - | TGTGCCAGCAGCTTTGACAGGTCCAATCAGCCCCAGCATTTT | CASSFDRSNQPQHF
once | TRBJ2-1 | TRBV27 | TRBD2 | TGTGCCAGCAGCAAAGGACTAGGATTGGATGAGCAGTTCTTC | CASSKGLGLDEQFF
- | TRBJ1-1 | TRBV6-5 | - | TGTGCCAGCACCAAAATGGGAGGTAACACTGAAGCTTTCTTT | CASTKMGGNTEAFF
- | TRBJ2-3 | TRBV11-3 | - | TGTGCCGAGGGACTCCGGGGGGATACGCAGTATTTT | CAEGLRGDTQYF
- | TRBJ2-2 | TRBV5-6 | - | TGTGCCAGCAGATTGGGTGTGGACACCGGGGAGCTGTTTTTT | CASRLGVDTGELFF
- | TRBJ1-5 | TRBV28 | TRBD1 | TGTGCCAGCAGCCCTTCCGGGACAGGGAAAAATAGCAATCAGCCCCAGCATTTT | CASSPSGTGKNSNQPQHF
- | TRBJ1-5 | TRBV6-6 | - | TGTGCCAGCAGTATACAAGGGGGGTATAGCAATCAGCCCCAGCATTTT | CASSIQGGYSNQPQHF
- | TRBJ1-4 | TRBV6-5 | TRBD1 | TGTGCCAGCAGTAAAGGGGGGACAGGGAATGAAAAACTGTTTTTT | CASSKGGTGNEKLFF
- | TRBJ1-5 | TRBV9 | - | TGTGCCAGCAGCGTAGCAGACAACCAGCCCCAGCATTTT | CASSVADNQPQHF
- | TRBJ2-3 | TRBV29-1 | - | TGCAGTGGGAGGACCGGGTACACAGATACGCAGTATTTT | CSGRTGYTDTQYF
once | TRBJ1-2 | TRBV5-1 | TRBD1 | TGCGCCAGCGGCCACGGACAGGGGGCGCGTGGCTACACCTTC | CASGHGQGARGYTF
- | TRBJ1-1 | TRBV5-1 | - | TGCGCCAGCAGCTTAAAGCGGGGAGACACTGAAGCTTTCTTT | CASSLKRGDTEAFF
- | TRBJ2-7 | TRBV9 | - | TGTGCCAGCAGCGTAGTTGGGGCAGGGGTAGGAGACGAGCAGTACTTC | CASSVVGAGVGDEQYF
- | TRBJ2-3 | TRBV29-1 | - | TGCAGCGCATCAGGGGCTCGAGGCACAGATACGCAGTATTTT | CSASGARGTDTQYF
- | TRBJ2-3 | TRBV4-2 | - | TGTGCCAGCAGCCAATTAGCGATTTTGGTCTCAGATACGCAGTATTTT | CASSQLAILVSDTQYF
- | TRBJ2-2 | TRBV7-6 | TRBD2 | TGTGCCAGCAGCTTGCTTTTGGAAAGCGGGAGGTCCGACACCGGGGAGCTGTTTTTT | CASSLLLESGRSDTGELFF
- | TRBJ2-5 | TRBV19 | - | TGTGCCAGTAGTTTGGACGCGGTCAGTGGAATCGGGGAGACCCAGTACTTC | CASSLDAVSGIGETQYF
- | TRBJ2-5 | TRBV30 | - | TGTGCCTGGAGTGCCCTCCGGCGGGGGCGTGAGACCCAGTACTTC | CAWSALRRGRETQYF
- | TRBJ2-1 | TRBV27 | - | TGTGCCCCCGAAGGCCCCGGGAATGAGCAGTTCTTC | CAPEGPGNEQFF
- | TRBJ2-3 | TRBV4-3 | TRBD2 | TGCGCCAGCAGCCAAGATTCTGCGGGAGGAGCAGATACGCAGTATTTT | CASSQDSAGGADTQYF